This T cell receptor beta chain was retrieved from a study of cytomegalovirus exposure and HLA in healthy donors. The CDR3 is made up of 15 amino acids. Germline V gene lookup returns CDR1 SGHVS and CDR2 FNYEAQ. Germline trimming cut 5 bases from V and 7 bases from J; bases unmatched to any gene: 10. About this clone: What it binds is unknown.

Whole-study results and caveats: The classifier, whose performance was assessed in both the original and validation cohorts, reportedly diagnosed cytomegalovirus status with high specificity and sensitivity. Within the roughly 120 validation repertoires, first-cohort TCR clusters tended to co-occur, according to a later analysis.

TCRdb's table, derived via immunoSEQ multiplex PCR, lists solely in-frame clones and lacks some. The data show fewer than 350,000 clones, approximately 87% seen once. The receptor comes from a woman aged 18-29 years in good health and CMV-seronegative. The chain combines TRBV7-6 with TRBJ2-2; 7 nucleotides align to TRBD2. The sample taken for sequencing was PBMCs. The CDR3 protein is CASSLVAGVGGELFF. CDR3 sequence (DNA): TGTGCCAGCAGCCTGGTGGCGGGAGTGGGCGGGGAGCTGTTTTTT.